This T cell receptor (beta chain) was obtained from a study of blood T cell repertoires in COVID-19. Turning to the study itself: COVID-19 samples, acute and convalescent, were from the United States, Italy and Spain.

Patients at the Seattle site were enrolled during active infection and followed longitudinally. From germline, CDR1 is SGHDN and CDR2 FVKESK. This CDR3 region has 11 residues. Trimming stripped 1 base from V and 12 bases from J, with 7 bases between. Study processing details: By means of reference gene primer amplification, nucleated cell counts were estimated. TCRdb's table, derived via immunoSEQ multiplex PCR, lists solely in-frame clones and lacks some. That table supplies the V and J calls and clone size; D and trimming were determined from the DNA. Of approximately 460,000 clones in the sample, roughly nine tenths are singletons; the top ten hold around 0.9%.

This rearrangement joins TRBV14 to TRBJ2-4; no firm D call. The source is a man between 18 and 29 years old with COVID-19, enrolled during active disease. Sequencing input: peripheral blood. The CDR3 DNA reads as TGTGCCAGCAGCCAAGGGCAGGCTCAGTACTTC. Its translation is CASSQGQAQYF.